Listed here are 11 T cell receptor beta chains from one sample, sequenced in a study of blood T cell repertoires in COVID-19. Only in-frame clones appear in the TCRdb table, and some are missing; sequencing was by immunoSEQ multiplex PCR. This sample carries about 58,000 clones, almost 90% of them seen once, and the ten largest clones take about 13%. Input material: peripheral blood. Receptor source: a man aged 55 to 70 with active COVID-19.

J is TRBJ2-7 and V is TRBV27; TRBD2 aligns across 11 bases. From germline, CDR1 is MNHEY and CDR2 SMNVEV (reference sequence). J was trimmed by 2 bases and V by 7 bases; bases with no gene match: 4. The CDR3 sequence is 14 residues long. The CDR3 sequence is CASTVTSGAYEQYF. The CDR3 DNA is TGTGCCAGCACTGTGACTAGCGGGGCCTACGAGCAGTACTTC.

This clone was observed a single time. The V call is TRBV7-3, the J call TRBJ2-2, with a possible D match to TRBD2 (6 bases). Germline V gives CDR1 SGHTA, CDR2 FQGTGA. V shed 5 bases and J shed 4 bases, with 17 bases lying between them. This CDR3 spans 16 amino acids. CDR3 coding DNA: TGTGCCAGCAGCCCATACGGAGGGCCAAGCACCGGGGAGCTGTTTTTT. It is translated as CASSPYGGPSTGELFF.

The chain is built from TRBV28 and TRBJ1-2; the D gene is possibly TRBD1 (5 bases). The CDR3 is 13 amino acids. Germline CDR1 is MDHEN and CDR2 is SYDVKM. V dropped 5 bases and J dropped 4 bases, with 11 bases sitting between them. CDR3 DNA sequence: TGTGCCAGCAGTGGGTGGGGCCCCTATGGCTACACCTTC. Translating gives CASSGWGPYGYTF.

The J gene is TRBJ2-1, the V gene TRBV19; D perhaps matches TRBD2 (6 bases). Trimming cost V 5 bases and J 8 bases, with 19 bases left between them. Germline V gives CDR1 LNHDA, CDR2 SQIVND (reference sequence). This CDR3 is built from 15 residues. The CDR3 loop reads CASSVTSFALHEQFF. Written as DNA, the CDR3 is TGTGCCAGTAGTGTGACTAGTTTCGCCCTTCATGAGCAGTTCTTC.

The CDR3 loop is CASSLAATIQETQYF. Here the CDR3 DNA reads TGCGCCAGCAGCTTGGCCGCGACTATACAAGAGACCCAGTACTTC. This chain connects TRBV5-1 to TRBJ2-5; the D gene is possibly TRBD2 (5 bases). The V end lost 0 bases, the J end lost 2 bases, and 11 bases lay between the germline ends. The CDR3 is 15 amino acids. Germline V CDR1 and CDR2: SGHRS, YFSETQ. The full variable domain, with the rest looked up from reference TRBV5-1 and TRBJ2-5, is KAGVTQTPRYLIKTRGQQVTLSCSPISGHRSVSWYQQTPGQGLQFLFEYFSETQRNKGNFPGRFSGRQFSNSRSEMNVSTLELGDSALYLCASSLAATIQETQYFGPGTRLLVL.

The J gene is TRBJ1-1, the V gene TRBV18; no clear D. This CDR3 spans 14 amino acids. Per germline, CDR1 KGHSH and CDR2 LQKENI. V gave up 2 bases and J gave up 1 base, with 8 bases separating them. The CDR3 protein is CASSPGRANTEAFF. CDR3 bases: TGTGCCAGCTCACCAGGGAGGGCGAACACTGAAGCTTTCTTT.

The chain uses TRBV5-1 and TRBJ1-2, with D perhaps TRBD1 (5 bases). The length of the CDR3 is 13 residues. Germline-derived CDR1 and CDR2 are SGHRS and YFSETQ. V lost 0 bases and J lost 8, with 11 bases in between. The CDR3 reads CASSLATAAGYTF. Here the CDR3 DNA reads TGCGCCAGCAGCTTGGCGACAGCTGCCGGCTACACCTTC. Filled out from reference TRBV5-1 and TRBJ1-2, the complete variable domain reads KAGVTQTPRYLIKTRGQQVTLSCSPISGHRSVSWYQQTPGQGLQFLFEYFSETQRNKGNFPGRFSGRQFSNSRSEMNVSTLELGDSALYLCASSLATAAGYTFGSGTRLTVV.

V and J are TRBV6-5 and TRBJ2-3, with 8 bases fitting TRBD1. The V gene end was trimmed by 5 bases and the J gene end by 8 bases; junction bases not matched to a gene: 9. Germline lookup yields CDR1 MNHEY and CDR2 SVGAGI. The CDR3 contains 14 residues. The CDR3 sequence is CASSPRTGSGTQYF. The DNA of the CDR3 is TGTGCCAGCAGTCCCCGGACAGGGTCGGGTACGCAGTATTTT.

The chain uses TRBV4-1 and TRBJ2-2; 10 bases match TRBD2. This CDR3 contains 18 residues. Germline V gene data show CDR1 as MGHRA and CDR2 as YSYEKL. With V trimmed by 0 bases and J by 5 bases, 9 bases remained unmatched. The CDR3 spells CASSQERTSGPETGELFF. Written as DNA, the CDR3 is TGCGCCAGCAGCCAAGAAAGGACTAGCGGCCCAGAAACCGGGGAGCTGTTTTTT.

The V call is TRBV7-9, the J call TRBJ1-4, with TRBD1 matching over 9 bases. Germline trimming cut 3 bases from V and 6 bases from J; bases unmatched to any gene: 2. The CDR3 length is 14 residues. The V gene's germline CDR1 is SEHNR and CDR2 FQNEAQ (reference sequence). The CDR3 here is CASSLGTGHEKLFF. The CDR3 bases are TGTGCCAGCAGCTTGGGGACAGGGCATGAAAAACTGTTTTTT.

This chain uses TRBV7-9 with TRBJ2-5; D call uncertain. V was pared by 4 bases and J by 6 bases, with 12 bases between. The CDR3 covers 13 residues. CDR1 is SEHNR, CDR2 FQNEAQ, per germline (reference sequence). CDR3 loop: CASSSDLDQTQYF. CDR3 nucleotide sequence: TGTGCCAGCAGCTCCGACTTGGATCAGACCCAGTACTTC. The whole variable domain, filled in from reference TRBV7-9 and TRBJ2-5, reads DTGVSQNPRHKITKRGQNVTFRCDPISEHNRLYWYRQTLGQGPEFLTYFQNEAQLEKSRLLSDRFSAERPKGSFSTLEIQRTEQGDSAMYLCASSSDLDQTQYFGPGTRLLVL.